This is a list of T cell receptor beta chains from one sample in a study of blood T cell repertoires in COVID-19. Profiled with immunoSEQ multiplex PCR; TCRdb holds only in-frame clones, not every one. Of 300,000 or so clones listed, about 85% are singletons. Material: PBMCs or T cells enriched from blood (not recorded which). Receptors were obtained from a young woman who had recovered from COVID-19. The CDR3 runs from the conserved cysteine through the conserved F or W. Each record gives: J gene, D gene, CDR3 length, V gene, clone size, CDR3 DNA, CDR3 protein. The D gene is left open where the match is weak. Clone size is stated in some rows and not others, as once, few, many or a class when expanded.

j_gene: TRBJ2-7; d_gene: TRBD2; len: 17; v_gene: TRBV4-2; abundance: few; CDR3nt: TGTGCCAGCAGCCAAGAAGGGTTAGCTAGCGGGGGTTACGAGCAGTACTTC; CDR3aa: CASSQEGLASGGYEQYF
j_gene: TRBJ1-5; d_gene: .; len: 13; v_gene: TRBV27; abundance: .; CDR3nt: TGTGCCAGCAGTTTCGGGGACAATCAGCCCCAGCATTTT; CDR3aa: CASSFGDNQPQHF
j_gene: TRBJ2-1; d_gene: TRBD2; len: 16; v_gene: TRBV18; abundance: .; CDR3nt: TGTGCCAGCTCACCCGGGGGGGGCTCCGCCCGGGGCGAGCAGTTCTTC; CDR3aa: CASSPGGGSARGEQFF
j_gene: TRBJ1-2; d_gene: TRBD1; len: 16; v_gene: TRBV6-2/TRBV6-3; abundance: .; CDR3nt: TGTGCCAGCAGTTACCCCTGGACAGGGGGCAACTATGGCTACACCTTC; CDR3aa: CASSYPWTGGNYGYTF
j_gene: TRBJ2-3; d_gene: .; len: 13; v_gene: TRBV7-9; abundance: .; CDR3nt: TGTGCCAGCAGCACCCGACAGACAGATACGCAGTATTTT; CDR3aa: CASSTRQTDTQYF
j_gene: TRBJ1-1; d_gene: .; len: 15; v_gene: TRBV29-1; abundance: .; CDR3nt: TGCAGCGTCCAGTACAATGTTGACAGGAACACTGAAGCTTTCTTT; CDR3aa: CSVQYNVDRNTEAFF
j_gene: TRBJ1-2; d_gene: TRBD1; len: 14; v_gene: TRBV10-1; abundance: few; CDR3nt: TGCGCCAGCAGTTTATTCCGGGACAGGGATGGCTACACCTTC; CDR3aa: CASSLFRDRDGYTF
j_gene: TRBJ2-7; d_gene: TRBD2; len: 15; v_gene: TRBV9; abundance: .; CDR3nt: TGTGCCAGCAGCCAGGGTAGCGGGTTTACCTACGAGCAGTACTTC; CDR3aa: CASSQGSGFTYEQYF
j_gene: TRBJ2-7; d_gene: TRBD1; len: 15; v_gene: TRBV25-1; abundance: .; CDR3nt: TGTGCCAGCAGTGGTCCGGGACAGAGGACCTACGAGCAGTACTTC; CDR3aa: CASSGPGQRTYEQYF
j_gene: TRBJ1-1; d_gene: TRBD1; len: 13; v_gene: TRBV2; abundance: .; CDR3nt: TGTGCCAGCAGTGAGCAGGGGGCGGAGGAAGCTTTCTTT; CDR3aa: CASSEQGAEEAFF
j_gene: TRBJ1-2; d_gene: TRBD1; len: 12; v_gene: TRBV29-1; abundance: .; CDR3nt: TGCAGCTCTCGGACAGGGGACTATGGCTACACCTTC; CDR3aa: CSSRTGDYGYTF
j_gene: TRBJ2-3; d_gene: TRBD2; len: 24; v_gene: TRBV6-2/TRBV6-3; abundance: .; CDR3nt: TGTGCCAGCAGCCCGGACAGGCCATCTAGCGGGGGTCTTTCAACGAGCCTTAGCACAGATACGCAGTATTTT; CDR3aa: CASSPDRPSSGGLSTSLSTDTQYF
j_gene: TRBJ1-2; d_gene: .; len: 16; v_gene: TRBV29-1; abundance: once; CDR3nt: TGCAGCGTTGAAGATAGGTTTTCGGGGACATACTATGGCTACACCTTC; CDR3aa: CSVEDRFSGTYYGYTF
j_gene: TRBJ1-5; d_gene: .; len: 16; v_gene: TRBV7-6; abundance: .; CDR3nt: TGTGCCAGCAGCCTCACCGCAGGGCATAGCAATCAGCCCCAGCATTTT; CDR3aa: CASSLTAGHSNQPQHF
j_gene: TRBJ2-5; d_gene: TRBD1; len: 15; v_gene: TRBV18; abundance: .; CDR3nt: TGTGCCAGCTCTCGAGGACAGGGGCCGGGGGAGACCCAGTACTTC; CDR3aa: CASSRGQGPGETQYF
j_gene: TRBJ1-2; d_gene: TRBD1; len: 14; v_gene: TRBV9; abundance: .; CDR3nt: TGTGCCAGCAGCGTAGACCAGGGGGCGAGGGGCTACACCTTC; CDR3aa: CASSVDQGARGYTF
j_gene: TRBJ2-5; d_gene: TRBD2; len: 14; v_gene: TRBV19; abundance: .; CDR3nt: TGTGCCAGTAGTAGTAGCGGGACCCAAGAGACCCAGTACTTC; CDR3aa: CASSSSGTQETQYF
j_gene: TRBJ1-2; d_gene: .; len: 15; v_gene: TRBV3-1/TRBV3-2; abundance: once; CDR3nt: TGTGCCAGCAGCCAAGACGGGGGTCTAGAGCATGGCTACACCTTC; CDR3aa: CASSQDGGLEHGYTF
j_gene: TRBJ2-7; d_gene: .; len: 15; v_gene: TRBV10-1; abundance: .; CDR3nt: TGCGCCAGCAGTGAATCCGCGGGGAAGGGCTACGAGCAGTACTTC; CDR3aa: CASSESAGKGYEQYF
j_gene: TRBJ1-1; d_gene: TRBD1; len: 14; v_gene: TRBV2; abundance: once; CDR3nt: TGTGCCAGCAGGTTGCAGGGGGCGCACACTGAAGCTTTCTTT; CDR3aa: CASRLQGAHTEAFF
j_gene: TRBJ1-1; d_gene: TRBD1; len: 13; v_gene: TRBV30; abundance: .; CDR3nt: TGTGCCTGGAGTACAGGGGGGACCACTGAAGCTTTCTTT; CDR3aa: CAWSTGGTTEAFF
j_gene: TRBJ1-2; d_gene: .; len: 14; v_gene: TRBV2; abundance: .; CDR3nt: TGTGCCAGCCTCCCCGGTCGGGGGGCCGGTGGCTACACCTTC; CDR3aa: CASLPGRGAGGYTF
j_gene: TRBJ1-2; d_gene: .; len: 16; v_gene: TRBV19; abundance: once; CDR3nt: TGTGCCAGTAGTATAGGGGCCGGTCCCTTTAACTATGGCTACACCTTC; CDR3aa: CASSIGAGPFNYGYTF
j_gene: TRBJ2-1; d_gene: TRBD2; len: 15; v_gene: TRBV5-1; abundance: .; CDR3nt: TGCGCCAGCAGCTCACAGACTAGCGGGAACAATGAGCAGTTCTTC; CDR3aa: CASSSQTSGNNEQFF
j_gene: TRBJ2-1; d_gene: .; len: 19; v_gene: TRBV5-1; abundance: .; CDR3nt: TGCGCCAGCAGCTTGTGGGCCAGCGGAGTTACTAGCTCCTACAATGAGCAGTTCTTC; CDR3aa: CASSLWASGVTSSYNEQFF
j_gene: TRBJ1-2; d_gene: .; len: 16; v_gene: TRBV9; abundance: .; CDR3nt: TGTGCCAGCAGCCCCCAACCGGCAGGGATTGGGCATGGCTACACCTTC; CDR3aa: CASSPQPAGIGHGYTF
j_gene: TRBJ2-3; d_gene: TRBD1; len: 14; v_gene: TRBV11-2; abundance: once; CDR3nt: TGTGCCAGCAGCTCCCACAGGGGTACAGATACGCAGTATTTT; CDR3aa: CASSSHRGTDTQYF
j_gene: TRBJ2-7; d_gene: .; len: 12; v_gene: TRBV12-3/TRBV12-4; abundance: .; CDR3nt: TGTGCCAGCAGTCAGGATTCCTACGAGCAGTACTTC; CDR3aa: CASSQDSYEQYF
j_gene: TRBJ2-7; d_gene: .; len: 13; v_gene: TRBV7-9; abundance: .; CDR3nt: TGTGCCAGCAGCTCGCAGGTGGACTACGAGCAGTACTTC; CDR3aa: CASSSQVDYEQYF
j_gene: TRBJ1-6; d_gene: .; len: 15; v_gene: TRBV5-5; abundance: few; CDR3nt: TGTGCCAGCAGCTTAACCCAGGGTATACTTTCACCCCTCCACTTT; CDR3aa: CASSLTQGILSPLHF
j_gene: TRBJ1-2; d_gene: .; len: 12; v_gene: TRBV3-1/TRBV3-2; abundance: .; CDR3nt: TGTGCCAGCAGCCAACTAGGGGTCGGCTACACCTTC; CDR3aa: CASSQLGVGYTF
j_gene: TRBJ2-2; d_gene: TRBD1; len: 13; v_gene: TRBV12-3/TRBV12-4; abundance: few; CDR3nt: TGTGCCGTAAAGGGACAGGGCTTAGGGGAGCTGTTTTTT; CDR3aa: CAVKGQGLGELFF
j_gene: TRBJ1-3; d_gene: .; len: 15; v_gene: TRBV5-8; abundance: .; CDR3nt: TGTGCCAGCAGCTTGGGTGCAGGGGCTGGAAACACCATATATTTT; CDR3aa: CASSLGAGAGNTIYF
j_gene: TRBJ2-3; d_gene: .; len: 15; v_gene: TRBV7-2; abundance: .; CDR3nt: TGTGCCAGCAGCTTAGAGGGCAGGGCGGCAGATACGCAGTATTTT; CDR3aa: CASSLEGRAADTQYF
j_gene: TRBJ2-3; d_gene: TRBD2; len: 16; v_gene: TRBV15; abundance: .; CDR3nt: TGTGCCACCAGCCCCCGGACTAGCGGGAGCACAGATACGCAGTATTTT; CDR3aa: CATSPRTSGSTDTQYF
j_gene: TRBJ1-4; d_gene: TRBD1; len: 19; v_gene: TRBV29-1; abundance: .; CDR3nt: TGCAGCGTCCCAGGGCGGACAGGGCTAAGGCGGACAACTAATGAAAAACTGTTTTTT; CDR3aa: CSVPGRTGLRRTTNEKLFF
j_gene: TRBJ1-5; d_gene: .; len: 14; v_gene: TRBV19; abundance: .; CDR3nt: TGTGCCAGTAGTCCGCAGCAGGGTTGGACGGCCCAGCATTTT; CDR3aa: CASSPQQGWTAQHF
j_gene: TRBJ1-6; d_gene: .; len: 14; v_gene: TRBV5-8; abundance: few; CDR3nt: TGTGCCAGCAGCACACGGACTTTGGGTTCACCCCTCCACTTT; CDR3aa: CASSTRTLGSPLHF
j_gene: TRBJ1-1; d_gene: .; len: 13; v_gene: TRBV10-1; abundance: .; CDR3nt: TGCGCCAGCATGGGAGTTCGTGGAGCTGAAGCTTTCTTT; CDR3aa: CASMGVRGAEAFF
j_gene: TRBJ1-5; d_gene: .; len: 14; v_gene: TRBV19; abundance: once; CDR3nt: TGTGCCAGTAGTCTACAGGACACAAATCAGCCCCAGCATTTT; CDR3aa: CASSLQDTNQPQHF
j_gene: TRBJ2-3; d_gene: TRBD1; len: 16; v_gene: TRBV5-6; abundance: .; CDR3nt: TGTGCCAGCAGCGGGAGAGGGGGACAGGACCTCGATACGCAGTATTTT; CDR3aa: CASSGRGGQDLDTQYF
j_gene: TRBJ1-2; d_gene: TRBD1; len: 13; v_gene: TRBV28; abundance: .; CDR3nt: TGTGCCAGCAGCAAGACCGGACAGGGTGGCTACACCTTC; CDR3aa: CASSKTGQGGYTF
j_gene: TRBJ2-1; d_gene: TRBD2; len: 15; v_gene: TRBV7-9; abundance: .; CDR3nt: TGTGCCAGCAGCTTATGGAGCGGGGGTAACAATGAGCAGTTCTTC; CDR3aa: CASSLWSGGNNEQFF